A selection of T cell receptor beta chains follows, all from one sample in a study of T cell responses to AZD1222 COVID-19 vaccine. Generated by immunoSEQ multiplex PCR, the TCRdb table keeps only in-frame clones and is missing some. The table records about 130,000 clones, approximately 86% of them present only once. The sequenced sample was peripheral blood, obtained on day 0 of AZD1222 vaccination. The receptors here all came from an adult in good health. Both conserved end residues are trimmed from each CDR3. D genes are given only for firm matches.

cdr3_length	j_call	v_call	d_call	cdr3_aa
16	TRBJ2-1	TRBV2	TRBD2	ASLTTSGSKSSYNEQF
11	TRBJ2-3	TRBV7-2	NA	ASSFRGTDTQY
14	TRBJ2-1	TRBV6-2/TRBV6-3	TRBD2	ASSSLAGGPNNEQF
14	TRBJ2-7	TRBV6-2/TRBV6-3	TRBD1	ASSYEGTGVTYEQY
10	TRBJ2-2	TRBV18	NA	ASSPEGGELF
14	TRBJ1-2	TRBV30	TRBD1	AWSVSGTGGGYGYT
15	TRBJ2-7	TRBV6-6	TRBD2	ASSPFLGLAVSYEQY
15	TRBJ2-5	TRBV7-2	TRBD2	ASSYGTSGSLGETQY
11	TRBJ1-4	TRBV12-3/TRBV12-4	NA	ASSFRGDEKLF
14	TRBJ2-1	TRBV4-1	TRBD2	ASSLEGGTASNEQF
15	TRBJ1-5	TRBV19	TRBD1	ASSIAPRGAGNQPQH
17	TRBJ2-2	TRBV9	TRBD2	ASSGKPGTSGRITGELF
13	TRBJ1-3	TRBV27	TRBD1	ASRKKGGPGNTMY
12	TRBJ2-5	TRBV4-2	NA	ASSQDLVTASQY
11	TRBJ1-2	TRBV5-1	NA	ASSLLGSYGYT
15	TRBJ1-1	TRBV28	NA	ASSLWGRQFMNTEAF
12	TRBJ1-5	TRBV3-1/TRBV3-2	NA	ASSQDGGLGPQH
14	TRBJ2-3	TRBV14	TRBD2	ASSQTSGLRTDTQY
14	TRBJ1-6	TRBV7-6	TRBD1	ASSMGQGGQNSPLH
12	TRBJ1-2	TRBV2	NA	ASSGGGVLYGYT
9	TRBJ1-3	TRBV29-1	NA	SVDYGNTIY
13	TRBJ1-6	TRBV3-1/TRBV3-2	TRBD1	ASSRTDRERSPLH
10	TRBJ1-6	TRBV27	NA	ASSFRNSPLH
14	TRBJ1-1	TRBV18	NA	ASSPSLRGGNTEAF
12	TRBJ2-3	TRBV9	NA	ASSVSHRPDTQY
11	TRBJ2-1	TRBV4-2	TRBD2	ASSENGRAGQF
14	TRBJ1-3	TRBV24-1	NA	ATSDLGRRSGNTIY
12	TRBJ1-5	TRBV3-1/TRBV3-2	NA	ASSPRGINQPQH
12	TRBJ2-6	TRBV19	NA	ASSLNTGANVLT
15	TRBJ1-3	TRBV7-2	NA	ASSLFPVSLLGNTIY
11	TRBJ2-3	TRBV7-9	NA	ASSPGQSDTQY
13	TRBJ1-1	TRBV7-9	NA	ASSLALILGTEAF
12	TRBJ1-2	TRBV6-5	NA	ASINYLGEYGYT
12	TRBJ2-7	TRBV5-8	NA	ASSTRGRNYEQY
12	TRBJ1-2	TRBV7-9	TRBD1	ASSQTTGVYGYT
13	TRBJ2-7	TRBV6-1	TRBD1	ASSDPGQRTYEQY
10	TRBJ2-3	TRBV12-3/TRBV12-4	NA	ASSLQGDTQY
13	TRBJ2-7	TRBV6-5	NA	ASSTSILGSYEQY
12	TRBJ2-5	TRBV5-5	TRBD2	ASSLRGGQETQY
12	TRBJ2-7	TRBV4-1	NA	ASSQVKGEYEQY
13	TRBJ1-6	TRBV9	TRBD1	ASSRGQRDNSPLH
14	TRBJ1-4	TRBV15	TRBD1	ATSRYYGTGEGKLF
13	TRBJ2-7	TRBV23-1	TRBD1	ASSHLIGQGYEQY
12	TRBJ1-5	TRBV7-2	NA	ASAMGVSNQPQH
13	TRBJ1-5	TRBV28	NA	ASSFGDYGNQPQH